The text below deals with one T cell receptor (beta chain). What it binds is unknown. The primer mix had 52 TRBV and 13 TRBJ primers. Here immunoSEQ multiplex PCR was the method, and the copy in TCRdb shows in-frame clones only, minus some. The profile shows over 20,000 clones, about 88% of them singletons. The V end lost 3 bases, the J end lost 5 bases, and 17 bases lay between the germline ends. The length of the CDR3 is 15 residues. CDR1 SGHVS and CDR2 FQNEAQ come from the germline V gene. This entry is derived from a study of regulatory T cells. Study results and limitations: In CD3G-deficient patients, conventional CD4+ T cells were enriched for hydrophobic CDR3 residues at positions 6 and 7. Regulatory T cells showed the strongest V-J pair restriction and V/J gene skewing among patient repertoires.

The sample taken for sequencing was conventional CD4+ T cells sorted from blood. The sequence was obtained from a child younger than 18 with CD3G deficiency. The chain joins TRBV7-8 to TRBJ2-7, with TRBD2 as a possible D gene (6 bases). DNA for the CDR3: TGTGCCAGCAGCTTGGGGCCGGGGGAGTCGGACGAGCAGTACTTC. Translating gives CASSLGPGESDEQYF.